This is a list of T cell receptor beta chains from one sample in a study of T-cell memory formation after mild COVID-19. TCRdb reprocessed the 5' RACE reads via MiXCR and lists one record per CDR3 protein. Here the sample spans approximately 210,000 distinct CDR3 sequences, roughly 18% being singletons. Sequencing was carried out using PBMCs or a T cell subset sorted from them (not recorded which). These receptors originate from an adult woman who had mild COVID-19 (a few samples of this study predate the infection). Cell type and time point are not known. The CDR3 runs from the conserved cysteine through the conserved F or W. A D gene is named only where the DNA matches it firmly. Rows give clone size only sometimes, using once, few, many, or a class for an expanded clone.

D	length	J	size	V	CDR3	DNA
.	14	TRBJ2-7	.	TRBV13	CASSLGSVTYEQYF	TGTGCCAGCAGCTTAGGCTCGGTGACCTACGAGCAGTACTTC
TRBD2	19	TRBJ2-1	few	TRBV12-3/TRBV12-4	CASSIGLAGTLESYNEQFF	TGTGCCAGCAGCATCGGACTAGCGGGTACACTCGAGTCCTACAATGAGCAGTTCTTC
.	15	TRBJ2-3	few	TRBV12-3/TRBV12-4	CASSPMNRRADTQYF	TGTGCCAGCAGTCCAATGAACCGTCGGGCAGATACGCAGTATTTT
.	12	TRBJ1-1	few	TRBV6-1	CASSENGGAAFF	TGTGCCAGCAGTGAGAACGGTGGGGCAGCTTTCTTT
.	12	TRBJ2-5	.	TRBV12-3/TRBV12-4	CATGVTQETQYF	TGTGCCACCGGGGTTACCCAAGAGACCCAGTACTTC
.	18	TRBJ2-1	once	TRBV9	CASSARGPRPSSYNEQFF	TGTGCCAGCAGCGCACGGGGGCCGAGGCCCAGCTCCTACAATGAGCAGTTCTTC
.	15	TRBJ2-5	.	TRBV10-3	CAISDPNLAPGLSYF	TGTGCCATCAGTGACCCAAACCTTGCTCCGGGACTGTCTTACTTC
.	14	TRBJ1-1	many	TRBV5-1	CASSLVRENTEAFF	TGCGCCAGCAGCTTGGTCAGGGAAAACACTGAAGCTTTCTTT
TRBD1	15	TRBJ1-2	.	TRBV12-3/TRBV12-4	CASSRGTGFSNGYTF	TGTGCCAGCAGCCGCGGGACAGGGTTCTCAAATGGCTACACCTTC
.	14	TRBJ2-3	.	TRBV6-5	CASSYQAVADTQYF	TGTGCCAGCAGTTATCAAGCGGTGGCAGATACGCAGTATTTT
.	15	TRBJ2-1	few	TRBV18	CASSPVVVVAGKQFF	TGTGCCAGCTCACCAGTCGTCGTGGTGGCGGGGAAGCAGTTCTTC
.	15	TRBJ2-1	few	TRBV12-3/TRBV12-4	CATTGGTGAYNEQFF	TGTGCCACCACAGGAGGTACGGGAGCCTACAATGAGCAGTTCTTC
.	15	TRBJ2-6	many	TRBV5-1	CASSLAGSGANVLTF	TGCGCCAGCAGCTTAGCGGGCTCTGGGGCCAACGTCCTGACTTTC
.	13	TRBJ2-5	medium-sized	TRBV7-9	CASSSRGPETQYF	TGTGCCAGCAGCTCCAGGGGCCCAGAGACCCAGTACTTC
.	13	TRBJ1-2	.	TRBV12-3/TRBV12-4	CASSLEGPYGYTF	TGTGCCAGCAGTTTAGAAGGCCCCTATGGCTACACCTTC
TRBD1	13	TRBJ1-2	.	TRBV18	CASDGQGHYGYTF	TGTGCCAGCGACGGACAGGGCCATTATGGCTACACCTTC
.	16	TRBJ2-1	few	TRBV18	CASSPMDRLWGNEQFF	TGTGCCAGCTCACCAATGGACCGCCTTTGGGGCAATGAGCAGTTCTTC
.	13	TRBJ1-5	.	TRBV7-2	CASRPNSNQPQHF	TGTGCCAGCAGGCCTAATAGCAATCAGCCCCAGCATTTT
TRBD2	14	TRBJ2-4	many	TRBV12-3/TRBV12-4	CASSSGGAGNIQYF	TGTGCCAGCAGTTCCGGGGGGGCCGGGAACATTCAGTACTTC
TRBD2	16	TRBJ2-1	few	TRBV20-1	CSARGPGTSGRIEQFF	TGCAGTGCTAGGGGACCCGGGACTAGCGGGAGAATTGAGCAGTTCTTC
.	10	TRBJ2-5	.	TRBV29-1	CSVVRETQYF	TGCAGCGTTGTCCGAGAGACCCAGTACTTC
.	16	TRBJ1-2	.	TRBV30	CAWMGEGMKRNYGYTF	TGTGCCTGGATGGGGGAGGGTATGAAGCGGAACTATGGCTACACCTTC
TRBD1	14	TRBJ1-1	few	TRBV5-1	CASSPVTGIAEAFF	TGCGCCAGCAGCCCGGTGACAGGGATCGCTGAAGCTTTCTTT
.	11	TRBJ1-5	.	TRBV6-1	CASNGNQPQHF	TGTGCCAGCAATGGCAATCAGCCCCAGCATTTT
.	15	TRBJ1-1	.	TRBV14	CASSLSRVWNTEAFF	TGTGCCAGCAGCTTATCCAGGGTCTGGAACACTGAAGCTTTCTTT
.	16	TRBJ1-5	few	TRBV5-5	CASSWNAGSGNQPQHF	TGTGCCAGCAGCTGGAATGCAGGGAGCGGCAATCAGCCCCAGCATTTT
.	16	TRBJ1-4	.	TRBV2	CASRGFRDGSNEKLFF	TGTGCCAGCAGGGGATTCCGGGACGGCTCTAATGAAAAACTGTTTTTT
.	13	TRBJ1-1	many	TRBV2	CASKEQGSSEAFF	TGTGCCAGCAAGGAGCAGGGTTCTTCTGAAGCTTTCTTT
.	16	TRBJ1-3	.	TRBV5-1	CASSFGRGARGNTIYF	TGCGCCAGCAGCTTTGGGAGGGGAGCGCGGGGAAACACCATATATTTT
TRBD2	14	TRBJ2-1	few	TRBV24-1	CATRSGRGLNEQFF	TGTGCCACTAGAAGCGGGAGAGGGCTCAATGAGCAGTTCTTC
TRBD2	18	TRBJ2-3	.	TRBV7-2	CASSLESPGLAWTDTQYF	TGTGCCAGCAGCTTAGAGAGTCCGGGACTAGCGTGGACAGATACGCAGTATTTT
.	18	TRBJ1-3	.	TRBV5-1	CASSWTLPGAAPGNTIYF	TGCGCCAGCAGCTGGACCCTTCCGGGAGCGGCTCCTGGAAACACCATATATTTT
.	13	TRBJ1-3	few	TRBV30	CAWSHNSGNTIYF	TGTGCCTGGAGCCACAATAGTGGAAACACCATATATTTT
.	15	TRBJ1-1	.	TRBV20-1	CSARGDRGDNTEAFF	TGCAGTGCTAGAGGGGACCGTGGAGATAACACTGAAGCTTTCTTT
TRBD2	12	TRBJ2-4	many	TRBV11-2	CASSSTSGRKYF	TGTGCCAGCAGCTCAACTAGCGGGCGGAAGTACTTC
.	14	TRBJ2-3	.	TRBV7-9	CASSLGPGEDTQYF	TGTGCCAGCAGCTTAGGGCCGGGGGAGGATACGCAGTATTTT
.	10	TRBJ1-1	.	TRBV20-1	CSANREEAFF	TGCAGTGCTAACAGGGAGGAAGCTTTCTTT
TRBD1	15	TRBJ2-1	.	TRBV5-1	CASSPGQGMYNEQFF	TGCGCCAGCAGCCCGGGACAGGGCATGTACAATGAGCAGTTCTTC
TRBD1	14	TRBJ1-4	once	TRBV4-1	CASSQTGSNEKLFF	TGCGCCAGCAGCCAGACAGGGTCTAATGAAAAACTGTTTTTT